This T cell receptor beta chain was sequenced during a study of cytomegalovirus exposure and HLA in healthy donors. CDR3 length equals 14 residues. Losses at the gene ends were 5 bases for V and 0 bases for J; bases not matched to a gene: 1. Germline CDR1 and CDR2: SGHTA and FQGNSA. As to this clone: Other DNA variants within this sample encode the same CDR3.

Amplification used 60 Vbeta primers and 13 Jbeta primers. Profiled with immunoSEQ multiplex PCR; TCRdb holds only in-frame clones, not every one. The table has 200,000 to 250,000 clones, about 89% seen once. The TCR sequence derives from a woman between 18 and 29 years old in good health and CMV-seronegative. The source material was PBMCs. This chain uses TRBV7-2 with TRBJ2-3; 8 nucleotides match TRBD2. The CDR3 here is CASSRGGSTDTQYF. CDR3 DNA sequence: TGTGCCAGCAGCCGGGGGGGGAGCACAGATACGCAGTATTTT.